This passage covers 16 T cell receptor beta chains from one sample sequenced in a study of CD8+ T cells in alopecia areata. RNA extraction was followed by reverse transcription into cDNA, which acted as the sequencing template. Generated by immunoSEQ multiplex PCR, the TCRdb table keeps only in-frame clones and is missing some. The sample includes 140,000 to 150,000 clones, less than 70% of them seen just once. Treatment described: oral pan-JAK inhibitor, 5-10 mg twice daily. This sample comprised CD8+ T cells sorted from blood, obtained at week 4, from a patient treated with tofacitinib. These receptors were obtained from a human donor with alopecia areata.

This clone appeared a single time. The chain links TRBV29-1 to TRBJ1-1; D perhaps matches TRBD1 (5 bases). Trimming left V 4 bases short and J 2 bases short, with 23 bases between. This CDR3 comprises 17 residues. Germline V gene sequence: CDR1 SQVTM, CDR2 ANQGSEA. CDR3 sequence reads: CSVVPYYLGQVNTEAFF. In nucleotides, the CDR3 is TGCAGCGTTGTTCCTTATTATCTGGGGCAGGTCAACACTGAAGCTTTCTTT.

The CDR3 spells CASSAGSGGGDEQYF. CDR3 nucleotide sequence: TGTGCCAGCAGTGCCGGTTCGGGGGGCGGCGACGAGCAGTACTTC. The rearrangement uses TRBV6-1 and TRBJ2-7, with D possibly being TRBD2 (7 bases). The CDR3 totals 15 residues. Trimming stripped 4 bases from V and 5 bases from J, with 18 bases between. Germline V lookup: CDR1 MNHNS, CDR2 SASEGT.

The rearrangement links TRBV5-6 to TRBJ2-2; maybe TRBD2 (7 bases). Germline V gene sequence: CDR1 SGHDT, CDR2 YYEEEE. The CDR3 is 15 amino acids. Trimming took off 1 base at V and 5 bases at J, with 12 bases between the two ends. The CDR3 sequence is CASSLSGGGTGELFF. The CDR3 DNA reads as TGTGCCAGCAGCTTGTCGGGGGGCGGAACCGGGGAGCTGTTTTTT.

The chain links TRBV15 to TRBJ1-5; D may be TRBD1 (5 bases). The germline gives CDR1 LNHNV, CDR2 YYDKDF (reference sequence). This CDR3 has 17 residues. Trimming took off 0 bases at V and 3 bases at J, with 15 bases between the two ends. CDR3 coding DNA: TGTGCCACCAGCAGAGATTACGATGACAGCTCCAATCAGCCCCAGCATTTT. It is translated as CATSRDYDDSSNQPQHF.

This chain links TRBV13 with TRBJ1-1, with D possibly being TRBD1 (5 bases). V lost 5 bases and J lost 6, with 19 bases in between. Germline V lookup: CDR1 PRHDT, CDR2 FYEKMQ (reference sequence). There are 15 residues in the CDR3. CDR3 bases: TGTGCCAGCAGCCCATACGGGGAGGGACGACCTGAAGCTTTCTTT. Its translation is CASSPYGEGRPEAFF. Together with reference TRBV13 and TRBJ1-1, the CDR3 gives the full variable domain: AAGVIQSPRHLIKEKRETATLKCYPIPRHDTVYWYQQGPGQDPQFLISFYEKMQSDKGSIPDRFSAQQFSDYHSELNMSSLELGDSALYFCASSPYGEGRPEAFFGQGTRLTVV.

This rearrangement joins TRBV29-1 to TRBJ1-2; no clear D. From germline, CDR1 is SQVTM and CDR2 ANQGSEA. V lost 4 bases to trimming and J lost 4 bases, with 16 bases between them. The length of the CDR3 is 14 residues. This chain's CDR3 is CSVVNDYPSYGYTF. The CDR3 DNA follows: TGCAGCGTTGTGAATGATTATCCGTCCTATGGCTACACCTTC.

The V call is TRBV7-2, the J call TRBJ2-7; D call uncertain. With 1 base removed from V and 1 base from J, the gap between germline ends came to 5 bases. The CDR3 spans 13 residues. Looked up from germline, CDR1 is SGHTA and CDR2 is FQGNSA. CDR3 nucleotides: TGTGCCAGCAGCTTAGTGGAGTCCTACGAGCAGTACTTC. This encodes CASSLVESYEQYF.

The V and J genes are TRBV5-6 and TRBJ2-7, with TRBD2 as a possible D gene (6 bases). Trimming cost V 4 bases and J 3 bases, with 11 bases left between them. Germline-derived CDR1 and CDR2 are SGHDT and YYEEEE. This CDR3 spans 13 amino acids. This CDR3 is CASSSGTYYEQYF. The CDR3, as DNA: TGTGCCAGCAGCAGTGGGACTTACTACGAGCAGTACTTC.

This clone was observed a few times. The V and J genes are TRBV4-3 and TRBJ1-3; no reliable D call. CDR3 size: 16 residues. V dropped 0 bases and J dropped 2 bases, with 11 bases sitting between them. Germline CDR1 is LGHNA and CDR2 is YSLEER. DNA of the CDR3: TGCGCCAGCAGCCAAGAGACATACGCCGCTGGAAACACCATATATTTT. Protein: CASSQETYAAGNTIYF.

The V call is TRBV27, the J call TRBJ2-7, with D perhaps matching TRBD1 or TRBD2 (6 bases each). V lost 8 bases to trimming and J lost 10 bases, with 18 bases between them. Germline CDR1 MNHEY, CDR2 SMNVEV (reference sequence). The CDR3 has 12 amino acids. The DNA of the CDR3 is TGTGCCAGCGGGGGAGGACAGCCTGAACAGTACTTC. Protein sequence: CASGGGQPEQYF.

The sample holds a few counts of this clone. The rearrangement uses TRBV9 and TRBJ1-2, with TRBD1 as a possible D gene (6 bases). The V and J ends lost 0 bases and 8 bases respectively, with 14 bases between them. Germline assignment: CDR1 SGDLS and CDR2 YYNGEE. CDR3 size: 14 residues. CDR3 coding DNA: TGTGCCAGCAGCGTAGATACAGGGATTGAGGGCTACACCTTC. It encodes CASSVDTGIEGYTF.

The chain couples TRBV7-9 to TRBJ1-2, with 7 bases lining up with TRBD1. CDR3 length: 15 amino acids. From germline, CDR1 is SEHNR and CDR2 FQNEAQ (reference sequence). V lost 5 bases and J lost 2; bases outside the gene matches: 8. The CDR3 loop is CASSIAGTVNYGYTF. The CDR3 nucleotides read TGTGCCAGCAGCATCGCCGGGACAGTGAACTATGGCTACACCTTC.

In its sample, this clone was seen a few times. The chain combines TRBV29-1 with TRBJ2-7; possibly TRBD2 for D (7 bases). The CDR3 has 14 amino acids. From germline, CDR1 is SQVTM and CDR2 ANQGSEA. The V end was cut by 0 bases, the J end by 6 bases, with 15 bases between. CDR3 sequence: CSVEDRVGGGEQYF. CDR3 coding DNA: TGCAGCGTTGAAGATCGCGTGGGAGGGGGCGAGCAGTACTTC.

This chain links TRBV7-9 with TRBJ2-1, with no clear D. The CDR3 length is 16 residues. The germline V and J ends were trimmed by 1 base and 0 bases, with 10 bases remaining between them. Per germline, CDR1 SEHNR and CDR2 FQNEAQ (reference sequence). CDR3 sequence reads: CASSLDYRSSYNEQFF. DNA of the CDR3: TGTGCCAGCAGCTTAGATTACCGAAGCTCCTACAATGAGCAGTTCTTC.

The rearrangement links TRBV5-4 to TRBJ1-1; 8 positions match TRBD1. The CDR3 extends over 17 amino acids. In germline, CDR1 is SGHNT, CDR2 YYREEE (reference sequence). V trimming: 4 bases; J trimming: 0 bases; junction bases outside the gene matches: 11. In DNA form, the CDR3 reads TGTGCCAGCAGCCTAGGACAGGGAGGGACCATGAACACTGAAGCTTTCTTT. It translates to CASSLGQGGTMNTEAFF.

The V and J genes are TRBV10-3 and TRBJ2-3, with 13 bases aligning to TRBD2. Trimming took 3 bases from V and 4 from J; bases not matched to a gene: 7. CDR1 is ENHRY and CDR2 is SYGVKD in the germline V gene. The CDR3 is 17 residues long. The CDR3 DNA is TGTGCCATCAGTGAACGACTAGCGGGGGGTGCGGCAGATACGCAGTATTTT. Translated: CAISERLAGGAADTQYF.